This T cell receptor (beta chain) is drawn from a study of T-cell memory formation after mild COVID-19. TCRdb reprocessed the 5' RACE reads via MiXCR and lists one record per CDR3 protein. The sample holds approximately 300,000 distinct CDR3 sequences; approximately 7.6% are singletons and the top ten take approximately 22%. Deletions cut 4 bases from V and 3 bases from J, with 6 bases between. This CDR3 region has 12 residues. The sequenced sample consisted of PBMCs or a T cell subset sorted from them (not recorded which). The rearrangement joins TRBV12-3 or TRBV12-4 to TRBJ1-1; D unresolved. The receptor was derived from a man younger than 35 who had mild COVID-19 (a few samples of this study predate the infection). Cell type and time point are not known. CDR3 amino acids: CASSSRHTEAFF. CDR3 DNA: TGTGCCAGCAGTTCCCGCCACACTGAAGCTTTCTTT.